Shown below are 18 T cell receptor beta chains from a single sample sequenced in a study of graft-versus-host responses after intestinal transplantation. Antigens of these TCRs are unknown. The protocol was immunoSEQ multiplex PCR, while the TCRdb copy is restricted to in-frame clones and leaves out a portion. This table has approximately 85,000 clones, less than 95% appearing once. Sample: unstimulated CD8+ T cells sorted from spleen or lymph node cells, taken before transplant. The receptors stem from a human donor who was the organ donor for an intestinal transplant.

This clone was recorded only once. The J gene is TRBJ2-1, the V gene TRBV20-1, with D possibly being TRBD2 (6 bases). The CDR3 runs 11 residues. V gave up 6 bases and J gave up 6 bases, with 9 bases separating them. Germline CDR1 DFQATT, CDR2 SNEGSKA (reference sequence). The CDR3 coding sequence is TGCAGTGCGGGACTGTTCAATGAGCAGTTCTTC. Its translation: CSAGLFNEQFF.

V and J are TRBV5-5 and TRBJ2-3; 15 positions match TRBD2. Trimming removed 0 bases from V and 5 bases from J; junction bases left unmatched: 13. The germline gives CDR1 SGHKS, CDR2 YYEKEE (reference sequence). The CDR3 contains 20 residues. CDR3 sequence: CASSLARGLAGGSGGDTQYF. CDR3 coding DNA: TGTGCCAGCAGCTTGGCCCGTGGACTAGCGGGGGGGTCCGGCGGAGATACGCAGTATTTT.

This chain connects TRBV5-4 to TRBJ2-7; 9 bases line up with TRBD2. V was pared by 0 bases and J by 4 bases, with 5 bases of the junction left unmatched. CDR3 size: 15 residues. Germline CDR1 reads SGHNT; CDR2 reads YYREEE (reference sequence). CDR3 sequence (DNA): TGTGCCAGCAGCTTGGGTAGCGGGGGATCATACGAGCAGTACTTC. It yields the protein CASSLGSGGSYEQYF. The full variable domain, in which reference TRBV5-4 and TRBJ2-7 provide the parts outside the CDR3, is ETGVTQSPTHLIKTRGQQVTLRCSSQSGHNTVSWYQQALGQGPQFIFQYYREEENGRGNFPPRFSGLQFPNYSSELNVNALELDDSALYLCASSLGSGGSYEQYFGPGTRLTVT.

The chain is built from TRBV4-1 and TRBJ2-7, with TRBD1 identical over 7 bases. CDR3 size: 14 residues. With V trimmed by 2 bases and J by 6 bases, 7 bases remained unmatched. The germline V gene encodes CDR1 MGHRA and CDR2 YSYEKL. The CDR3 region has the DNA TGCGCCAGCAGCCAAACCCGGACAGGTCGCGAGCAGTACTTC. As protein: CASSQTRTGREQYF.

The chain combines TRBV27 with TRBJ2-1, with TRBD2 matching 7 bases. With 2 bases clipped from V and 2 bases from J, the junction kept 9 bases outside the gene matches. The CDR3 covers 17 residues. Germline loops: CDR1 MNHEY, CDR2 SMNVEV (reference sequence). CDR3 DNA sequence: TGTGCCAGCAGTTTAAACCGGCGGCTAGCGGCCTACAATGAGCAGTTCTTC. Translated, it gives CASSLNRRLAAYNEQFF.

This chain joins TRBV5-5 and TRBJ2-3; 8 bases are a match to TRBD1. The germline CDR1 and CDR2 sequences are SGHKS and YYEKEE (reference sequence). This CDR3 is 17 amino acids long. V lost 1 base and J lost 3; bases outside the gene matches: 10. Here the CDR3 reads CASSLSSAGGFTDTQYF. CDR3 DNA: TGTGCCAGCAGCTTGTCCTCTGCAGGGGGCTTTACAGATACGCAGTATTTT.

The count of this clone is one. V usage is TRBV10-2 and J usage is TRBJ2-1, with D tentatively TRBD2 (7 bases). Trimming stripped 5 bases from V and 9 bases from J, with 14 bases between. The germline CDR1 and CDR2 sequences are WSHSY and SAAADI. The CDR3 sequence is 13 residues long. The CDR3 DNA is TGCGCCAGCAGTACTCCCGGGGGGCCTGAGCAGTTCTTC. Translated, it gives CASSTPGGPEQFF.

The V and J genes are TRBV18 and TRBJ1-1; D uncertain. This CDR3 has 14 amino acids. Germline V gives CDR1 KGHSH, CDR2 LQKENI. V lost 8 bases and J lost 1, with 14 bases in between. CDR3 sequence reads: CASALSRQNTEAFF. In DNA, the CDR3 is TGTGCCAGCGCCTTGTCTCGACAGAACACTGAAGCTTTCTTT.

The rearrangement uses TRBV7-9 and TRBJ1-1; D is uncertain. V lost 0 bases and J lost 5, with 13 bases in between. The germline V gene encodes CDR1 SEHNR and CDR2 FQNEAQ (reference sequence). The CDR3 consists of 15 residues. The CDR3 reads CASSLALGLGTEAFF. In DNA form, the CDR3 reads TGTGCCAGCAGCTTAGCTCTGGGATTGGGAACTGAAGCTTTCTTT.

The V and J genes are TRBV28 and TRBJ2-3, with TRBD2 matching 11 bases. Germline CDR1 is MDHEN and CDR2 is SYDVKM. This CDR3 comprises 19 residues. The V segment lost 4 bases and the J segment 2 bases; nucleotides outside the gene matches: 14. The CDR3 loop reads CASSSSILTSGSPTDTQYF. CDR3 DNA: TGTGCCAGCAGTTCCTCAATCCTAACTAGCGGGAGTCCCACAGATACGCAGTATTTT.

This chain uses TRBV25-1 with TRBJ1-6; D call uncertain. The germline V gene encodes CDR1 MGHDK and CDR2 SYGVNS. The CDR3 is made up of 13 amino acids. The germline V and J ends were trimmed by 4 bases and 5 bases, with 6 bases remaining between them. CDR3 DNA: TGTGCCAGCAGTGCCGTCCATAATTCACCCCTCCACTTT. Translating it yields CASSAVHNSPLHF.

CDR3 protein: CASSQLLAGTEAFF. The CDR3 DNA follows: TGCGCCAGCAGCCAACTGCTGGCAGGGACTGAAGCTTTCTTT. The chain is built from TRBV4-1 and TRBJ1-1, with a possible D match to TRBD1 (5 bases). This CDR3 is 14 amino acids long. In germline, CDR1 is MGHRA, CDR2 YSYEKL. With 2 bases removed from V and 5 bases from J, the gap between germline ends came to 12 bases.

The CDR3 is CASSQGFLGLYEQYF. The CDR3 coding sequence is TGCGCCAGCAGCCAAGGGTTCTTGGGCCTCTACGAGCAGTACTTC. The chain couples TRBV4-1 to TRBJ2-7; D is uncertain. CDR3 size: 15 residues. From germline, CDR1 is MGHRA and CDR2 YSYEKL. V lost 1 base and J 3 bases, leaving 13 bases between the germline ends.

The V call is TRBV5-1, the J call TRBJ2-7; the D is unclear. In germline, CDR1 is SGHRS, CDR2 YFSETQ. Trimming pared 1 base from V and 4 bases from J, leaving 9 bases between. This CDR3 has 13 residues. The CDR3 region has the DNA TGCGCCAGCAGCTTGCCACTCGAGTACGAGCAGTACTTC. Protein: CASSLPLEYEQYF.

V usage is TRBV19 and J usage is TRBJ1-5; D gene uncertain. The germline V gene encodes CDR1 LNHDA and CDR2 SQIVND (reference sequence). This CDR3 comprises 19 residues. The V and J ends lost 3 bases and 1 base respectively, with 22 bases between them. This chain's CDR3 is CASSISLAYQYLSNQPQHF. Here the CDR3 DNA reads TGTGCCAGTAGTATCTCCCTCGCCTATCAGTACTTGAGCAATCAGCCCCAGCATTTT.

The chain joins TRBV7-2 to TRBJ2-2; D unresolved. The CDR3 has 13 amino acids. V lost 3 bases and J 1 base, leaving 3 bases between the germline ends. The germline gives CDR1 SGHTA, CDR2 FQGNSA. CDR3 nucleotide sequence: TGTGCCAGCAGCTTGATGAACACCGGGGAGCTGTTTTTT. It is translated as CASSLMNTGELFF. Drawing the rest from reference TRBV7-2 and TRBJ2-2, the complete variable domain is GAGVSQSPSNKVTEKGKDVELRCDPISGHTALYWYRQSLGQGLEFLIYFQGNSAPDKSGLPSDRFSAERTGGSVSTLTIQRTQQEDSAVYLCASSLMNTGELFFGEGSRLTVL.

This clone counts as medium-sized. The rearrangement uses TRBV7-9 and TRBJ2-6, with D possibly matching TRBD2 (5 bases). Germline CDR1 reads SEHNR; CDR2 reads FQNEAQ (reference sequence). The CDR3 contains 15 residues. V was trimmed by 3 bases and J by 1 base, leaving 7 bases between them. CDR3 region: CASSFSESGANVLTF. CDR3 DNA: TGTGCCAGCAGCTTTAGCGAATCTGGGGCCAACGTCCTGACTTTC.

DNA for the CDR3: TGTGCCAGCTGCAATGAGGGACTAGCCGTCTACAATGAGCAGTTCTTC. Translation gives CASCNEGLAVYNEQFF. The chain uses TRBV11-3 and TRBJ2-1, with TRBD2 matching 9 bases. The CDR3 is 16 residues long. J lost 3 bases, V lost 8 bases, and 11 bases had no gene match. Germline CDR1 SGHNT, CDR2 YENEEA.